The 18 T cell receptor beta chains below were found in one sample sequenced in a study of T cells in Graves' hyperthyroidism and ophthalmopathy. The CDR3 regions of TCR beta were amplified from RNA transcripts. Primed by the HTBI set, a first-round RT-PCR was run on the TCR CDR3. MiXCR was run by TCRdb on the multiplex PCR reads, yielding one entry per CDR3 protein. Among hundreds of thousands of distinct CDR3 sequences listed, 12% to 15% were seen once. Specimen: blood. These receptors were obtained from a woman between 18 and 30 years old with Graves' hyperthyroidism.

This clonotype has a count of ten or more. This sequence joins TRBV15 and TRBJ2-1; D gene ambiguous. Trimming cost V 4 bases and J 7 bases, with 17 bases left between them. The CDR3 runs to 15 residues. Germline V CDR1 and CDR2: LNHNV, YYDKDF (reference sequence). In nucleotides, the CDR3 is TGTGCCACCAGCACGGGTCCCCAACCGGAGAATGAGCAGTTCTTC. It codes for CATSTGPQPENEQFF.

The rearrangement joins TRBV5-1 to TRBJ2-5; TRBD2 agrees at 10 bases. The CDR3 covers 15 residues. CDR1 SGHRS and CDR2 YFSETQ come from the germline V gene. V lost 2 bases and J lost 1; bases outside the gene matches: 2. The CDR3 loop reads CASSFASGSQETQYF. The CDR3 DNA reads as TGCGCCAGCAGCTTCGCTAGCGGGAGCCAAGAGACCCAGTACTTC. Drawing the rest from reference TRBV5-1 and TRBJ2-5, the complete variable domain is KAGVTQTPRYLIKTRGQQVTLSCSPISGHRSVSWYQQTPGQGLQFLFEYFSETQRNKGNFPGRFSGRQFSNSRSEMNVSTLELGDSALYLCASSFASGSQETQYFGPGTRLLVL.

The rearrangement links TRBV4-1 to TRBJ2-3; D perhaps matches TRBD2 (6 bases). The CDR3 is 16 residues long. V lost 1 base and J 4 bases, leaving 15 bases between the germline ends. The germline gives CDR1 MGHRA, CDR2 YSYEKL. The CDR3, as DNA: TGCGCCAGCAGCCAAGCAACGGGAGAGCTCGCAGATACGCAGTATTTT. The encoded protein is CASSQATGELADTQYF.

V gene TRBV6-1 combines with J gene TRBJ2-7; a weak D match, TRBD2 (5 bases). This CDR3 is 15 amino acids long. Germline assignment: CDR1 MNHNS and CDR2 SASEGT. The V and J ends lost 5 bases and 1 base respectively, with 15 bases between them. CDR3 sequence reads: CASSPRGRKSYEQYF. The CDR3, as DNA: TGTGCCAGCAGTCCTAGAGGGCGAAAATCCTACGAGCAGTACTTC.

The chain uses TRBV27 and TRBJ2-1; 9 bases map to TRBD2. This CDR3 has 16 residues. Germline V gives CDR1 MNHEY, CDR2 SMNVEV (reference sequence). Trimming took 4 bases from V and 3 from J; bases not matched to a gene: 7. The CDR3 region is CASSSYSGRLYNEQFF. CDR3 DNA sequence: TGTGCCAGCAGTTCATATAGCGGGAGACTCTACAATGAGCAGTTCTTC.

This clonotype was observed a handful of times. Possible read error: a much larger clone is one base away. This chain joins TRBV30 and TRBJ2-5; D unresolved. Germline CDR1 GTSNPN, CDR2 SVGIG (reference sequence). The CDR3 spans 12 residues. This CDR3 reads CAWGVGQETQYF. The CDR3 DNA sequence: TGTGCCTGGGGTGTAGGCCAAGAGACCCAGTACTTC.

Remarks on this clonotype: Germline is not matched at one junction end, which may reflect a read error. The gene calls are TRBV28 and TRBJ2-1, with D possibly TRBD2 on 6 matching bases. Germline CDR1 is MDHEN and CDR2 is SYDVKM. The CDR3 runs 15 residues. The chain's CDR3 is CASRVTSFSYNEQLF. CDR3 coding DNA: TGTGCCAGCAGAGTAACTAGCTTCTCCTACAATGAGCAGCTCTTC.

There are a few counts of this clonotype. The chain has TRBV9 and TRBJ2-3; D might be TRBD2 (6 bases). The CDR3 contains 15 residues. Trimming cost V 0 bases and J 2 bases, with 10 bases left between them. CDR1 and CDR2 from the germline V gene are SGDLS and YYNGEE. CDR3 nucleotide sequence: TGTGCCAGCAGCGTAGGGGGGGTTACCACAGATACGCAGTATTTT. As protein: CASSVGGVTTDTQYF.

This clonotype was seen ten or more times. Here the CDR3 DNA reads TGTGCCAGCAGTTTTCGATGGGGGCACAGCTCCTACGAGCAGTACTTC. Translation gives CASSFRWGHSSYEQYF. The chain carries TRBV12-3 or TRBV12-4 and TRBJ2-7, with D perhaps TRBD1 (6 bases). V was trimmed by 3 bases and J by 0 bases, leaving 15 bases between them. This CDR3 is built from 16 residues.

This clonotype was recorded at least ten times. This rearrangement joins TRBV27 to TRBJ2-3; 16 bases are shared with TRBD2. CDR1 MNHEY and CDR2 SMNVEV come from the germline V gene (reference sequence). The CDR3 totals 18 residues. J gave up 6 bases and V 6 bases, and 12 bases lay outside the gene matches. This CDR3 reads CASSYRPGLAGGADTQYF. Here the CDR3 DNA reads TGTGCCAGCAGCTACCGTCCGGGACTAGCGGGAGGGGCGGATACGCAGTATTTT.

On this clonotype itself: This may stem from a read error, because a much larger clone lies one nucleotide away. This sequence joins TRBV5-1 and TRBJ1-4, with D possibly matching TRBD1 (6 bases). CDR1 SGHRS and CDR2 YFSETQ come from the germline V gene. The CDR3 is made up of 13 amino acids. In DNA form, the CDR3 reads TGCACCAGCAGCCAGGAACAGGGAGCAGAACTGTTTTTT. It is translated as CTSSQEQGAELFF.

This chain joins TRBV6-6 and TRBJ2-1; D unclear. This CDR3 region has 14 residues. Germline V gene sequence: CDR1 MNHNY, CDR2 SVGAGI (reference sequence). Trimming left V 0 bases short and J 9 bases short, with 12 bases between. DNA of the CDR3: TGTGCCAGCAGTTACTCAAATCCGGGTAGTGAGCAGTTCTTC. Its protein product is CASSYSNPGSEQFF.

The V gene is TRBV4-1, the J gene TRBJ2-7; no firm D call. The CDR3 length is 14 residues. CDR1 is MGHRA, CDR2 YSYEKL, per germline. V was trimmed by 2 bases and J by 1 base, leaving 9 bases between them. Here the CDR3 DNA reads TGCGCCAGCAGCCAACCTAGGAATTCCTACGAGCAGTACTTC. Amino acid sequence: CASSQPRNSYEQYF.

This clonotype came up many times. This rearrangement joins TRBV28 to TRBJ2-7, with TRBD2 matching over 9 bases. CDR1 and CDR2 from the germline V gene are MDHEN and SYDVKM. V shed 3 bases, J shed 4 bases, and the junction held 4 bases outside the gene matches. The CDR3 runs 14 residues. The CDR3 coding sequence is TGTGCCAGCAGTTTTTGGACTAGCGTGTACGAGCAGTACTTC. This encodes CASSFWTSVYEQYF.

This clonotype was counted many times. This chain connects TRBV5-1 to TRBJ1-1; TRBD1 agrees at 9 bases. V lost 4 bases and J lost 0; bases outside the gene matches: 7. Germline assignment: CDR1 SGHRS and CDR2 YFSETQ. This CDR3 comprises 16 residues. The CDR3, as DNA: TGCGCCAGCAGCCAGGGACAGGGCCTAATGAACACTGAAGCTTTCTTT. The encoded protein is CASSQGQGLMNTEAFF.

This clonotype was seen repeatedly, ten times or more. The chain joins TRBV28 to TRBJ1-1, with D possibly TRBD1 on 6 matching bases. Germline loops: CDR1 MDHEN, CDR2 SYDVKM. V was cut by 6 bases and J by 0 bases, with 14 bases left in between. CDR3 length equals 15 residues. The CDR3 protein is CASRITGMVNTEAFF. CDR3 bases: TGTGCCAGCAGGATCACAGGGATGGTGAACACTGAAGCTTTCTTT.

The chain links TRBV7-9 to TRBJ2-1; TRBD2 agrees at 7 bases. V dropped 2 bases and J dropped 8; count of bases not matched to a gene: 12. The germline CDR1 and CDR2 sequences are SEHNR and FQNEAQ (reference sequence). This CDR3 is 16 amino acids long. The CDR3, as DNA: TGTGCCAGCAGCTTATTTTTGGCGGGAGTTGCAGATGAGCAGTTCTTC. Protein product: CASSLFLAGVADEQFF.

This clonotype has just a few counts. The chain employs TRBV7-9 and TRBJ2-5, with D maybe TRBD1 (5 bases). Trimming left V 5 bases short and J 3 bases short, with 13 bases between. CDR3 size: 14 residues. Germline V gives CDR1 SEHNR, CDR2 FQNEAQ (reference sequence). The CDR3 loop reads CASSQRWGEETQYF. The CDR3 DNA sequence: TGTGCCAGCAGCCAACGTTGGGGCGAAGAGACCCAGTACTTC.